This T cell receptor (beta chain) came from a study of vaccination effects on CD4 cells after COVID-19. TCRdb's copy holds only in-frame clones and misses some; the assay was immunoSEQ multiplex PCR. The data hold 65,000 to 90,000 clones, with 78% observed a single time. Ahead of sequencing, the ViraFEST assay grew antigen-specific CD4+ T cells using viral peptide pools. On roughly day 10 of culture, CD4+ T cells were separated out. Testing of the vaccine recipients showed negative nucleocapsid antibodies and no prior SARS-CoV-2 infection. Note on this clone: No antigen is known for it.

The CDR3 is 14 amino acids. The V and J ends lost 6 bases and 1 base respectively, with 11 bases between them. Germline CDR1 reads ENHRY; CDR2 reads SYGVKD. The chain combines TRBV10-3 with TRBJ2-3; D ambiguous. This TCR came from a human donor who received a COVID-19 vaccine. Material: CD4+ T cells from PBMCs cultured with SARS-CoV-2 spike peptides, obtained before COVID-19 vaccination. Here the CDR3 reads CAISPPVGTDTQYF. CDR3 sequence (DNA): TGTGCCATCAGCCCCCCCGTTGGCACAGATACGCAGTATTTT.